The T cell receptor (beta chain) under discussion was sequenced for a study of beta chain features in type 1 diabetes. Sorted CD4+ subsets: naive, central memory, regulatory, stem cell-like memory (CD45RO/CCR7/CD25/CD127/CD95/CD27 panel). Germline V lookup: CDR1 SGHAT, CDR2 FQNNGV. This CDR3 comprises 13 residues. V was cut by 0 bases and J by 4 bases, with 5 bases left in between. Sequencing targeted expressed TCRB transcripts, as all isolated RNA had been reverse transcribed. The assay was immunoSEQ multiplex PCR, and TCRdb's table has in-frame clones only and misses some. The sample contains 970,000 or so clones, around a sixth of which appear only once.

The receptor was derived from a young woman in good health. This rearrangement joins TRBV11-2 to TRBJ2-3, with D unclear. The material sequenced was naive CD4+ T cells from blood. The CDR3 bases are TGTGCCAGCAGCTTAGATAACTCAGATACGCAGTATTTT. Translation: CASSLDNSDTQYF.